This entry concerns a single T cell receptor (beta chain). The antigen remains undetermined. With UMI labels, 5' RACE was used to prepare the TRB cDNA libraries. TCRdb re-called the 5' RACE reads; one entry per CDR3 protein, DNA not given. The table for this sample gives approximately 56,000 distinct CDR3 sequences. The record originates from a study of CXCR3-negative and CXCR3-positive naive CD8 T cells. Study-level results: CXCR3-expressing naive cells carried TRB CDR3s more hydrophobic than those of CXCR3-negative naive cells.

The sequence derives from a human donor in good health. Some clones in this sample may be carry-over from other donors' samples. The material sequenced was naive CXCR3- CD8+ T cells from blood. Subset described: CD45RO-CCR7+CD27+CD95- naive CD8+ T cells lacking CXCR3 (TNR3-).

The CDR3 region is CATSERFPSSYNEQFF. The chain joins TRBV24-1 to TRBJ2-1. CDR1 KGHDR and CDR2 SFDVKD come from the germline V gene. The CDR3 is 16 amino acids.